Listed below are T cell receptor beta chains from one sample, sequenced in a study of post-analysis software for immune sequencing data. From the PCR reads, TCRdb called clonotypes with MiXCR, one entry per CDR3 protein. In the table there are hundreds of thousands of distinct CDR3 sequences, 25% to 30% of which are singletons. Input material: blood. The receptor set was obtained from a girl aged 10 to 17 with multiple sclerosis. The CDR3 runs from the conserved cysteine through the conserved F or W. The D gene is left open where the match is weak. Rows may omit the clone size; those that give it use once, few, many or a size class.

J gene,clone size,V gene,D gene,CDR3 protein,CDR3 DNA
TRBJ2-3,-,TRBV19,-,CATSFRLTDTQYF,TGTGCCACCTCGTTCCGACTAACAGATACGCAGTATTTT
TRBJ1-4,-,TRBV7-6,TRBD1,CASSLKGQGVTNEKLFF,TGTGCCAGCAGCTTAAAGGGACAGGGGGTGACTAATGAAAAACTGTTTTTT
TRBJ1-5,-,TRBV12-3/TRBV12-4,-,CASSLEGPWEKPQHF,TGTGCCAGCAGTTTAGAGGGACCGTGGGAAAAGCCCCAGCATTTT
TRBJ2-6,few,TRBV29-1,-,CSEPLTAEIKTNVLTF,TGCAGCGAGCCTCTGACAGCCGAAATTAAGACCAACGTCCTGACTTTC
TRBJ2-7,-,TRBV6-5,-,CASRLTGIHEQYF,TGTGCCAGCAGGCTGACAGGCATCCACGAGCAGTACTTC
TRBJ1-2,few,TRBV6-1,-,CASSEAGRDITIPNYGYTF,TGTGCCAGCAGTGAAGCGGGGAGAGACATAACGATTCCCAACTATGGCTACACCTTC
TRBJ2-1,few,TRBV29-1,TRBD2,CSVVLAGASSYNEQFF,TGCAGCGTTGTCTTAGCGGGGGCAAGCTCCTACAATGAGCAGTTCTTC
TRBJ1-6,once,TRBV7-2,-,CASSSFGVQYNSPLHF,TGTGCCAGCAGCTCCTTTGGGGTCCAGTATAATTCACCCCTCCACTTT
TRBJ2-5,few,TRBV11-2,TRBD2,CASSFPSGGGETQYF,TGTGCCAGCAGCTTCCCCAGCGGGGGGGGGGAGACCCAGTACTTC
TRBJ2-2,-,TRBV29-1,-,CSGRGRSTGELFF,TGCAGCGGGAGAGGGAGATCCACCGGGGAGCTGTTTTTT
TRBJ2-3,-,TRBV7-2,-,CASRAMDTYTDTQYF,TGTGCCAGCAGAGCTATGGACACTTACACAGATACGCAGTATTTT
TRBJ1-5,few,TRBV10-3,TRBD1,CAISEYRGGQPQHF,TGTGCCATCAGTGAGTACAGGGGTGGTCAGCCCCAGCATTTT
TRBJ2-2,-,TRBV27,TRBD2,CASSFLRLASNTGELFF,TGTGCCAGCAGTTTCCTCAGACTAGCTTCGAACACCGGGGAGCTGTTTTTT
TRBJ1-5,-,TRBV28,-,CASRRWGGNQPQHF,TGTGCCAGCAGGAGGTGGGGGGGCAATCAGCCCCAGCATTTT
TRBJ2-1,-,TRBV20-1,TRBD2,CSATSGRDDEQFF,TGCAGTGCTACTAGCGGGAGGGATGATGAGCAGTTCTTC
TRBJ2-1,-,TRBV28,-,CASSNRVDQETQFF,TGTGCCAGCAGTAACAGGGTTGACCAGGAGACCCAGTTCTTC
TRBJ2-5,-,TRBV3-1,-,CASALDSQETQYF,TGTGCCAGCGCATTGGACAGCCAAGAGACCCAGTACTTC
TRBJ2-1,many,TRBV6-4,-,CASSDRVGYNEQFF,TGTGCCAGCAGTGATCGGGTGGGGTACAATGAGCAGTTCTTC
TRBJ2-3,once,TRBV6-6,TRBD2,CASSYSRAGGNTDTQYF,TGTGCCAGCAGTTACTCTCGAGCGGGGGGGAACACAGATACGCAGTATTTT
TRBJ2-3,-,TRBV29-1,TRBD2,CSDLTRAGGSDTQYF,TGCAGCGACCTAACAAGAGCGGGAGGTTCGGATACGCAGTATTTT
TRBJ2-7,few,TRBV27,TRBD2,CASSLTSGRAYEQYF,TGTGCCAGCAGTCTCACTAGCGGGAGGGCGTACGAGCAGTACTTC
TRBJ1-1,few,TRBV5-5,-,CASSFRWNTEAFF,TGTGCCAGCAGCTTTAGATGGAACACTGAAGCTTTCTTT
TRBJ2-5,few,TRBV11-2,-,CASSLMSTQYF,TGTGCCAGCAGCCTTATGTCGACCCAGTACTTC
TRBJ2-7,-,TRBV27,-,CASSSGQRYEQYF,TGTGCCAGCAGCTCAGGACAGCGATACGAGCAGTACTTC
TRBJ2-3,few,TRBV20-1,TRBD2,CSARAVSMGGAQGTQYF,TGCAGTGCTAGAGCGGTTTCGATGGGAGGGGCCCAGGGTACGCAGTATTTT
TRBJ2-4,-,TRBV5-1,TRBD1,CASSPGIGQGALIQYF,TGCGCCAGCAGCCCTGGGATAGGACAGGGGGCCCTTATTCAGTACTTC
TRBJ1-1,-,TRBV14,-,CASSQVFNTEAFF,TGTGCCAGCAGCCAAGTCTTCAACACTGAAGCTTTCTTT
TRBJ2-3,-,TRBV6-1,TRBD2,CASSRRLAFPVGTDTQYF,TGTGCCAGCAGTCGTCGACTAGCGTTCCCGGTCGGCACAGATACGCAGTATTTT
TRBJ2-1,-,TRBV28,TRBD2,CASSSAAGGPTYEQFF,TGTGCCAGCAGCTCAGCAGCGGGAGGGCCGACTTATGAGCAGTTCTTC
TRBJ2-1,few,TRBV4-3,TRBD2,CASSHGLADFYNEQFF,TGCGCCAGCAGCCACGGACTAGCGGATTTCTACAATGAGCAGTTCTTC
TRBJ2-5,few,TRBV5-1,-,CASSLAGGPQETQYF,TGCGCCAGCAGCTTGGCGGGGGGCCCTCAAGAGACCCAGTACTTC
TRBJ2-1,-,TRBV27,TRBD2,CASSLSPRLAINEQFF,TGTGCCAGCAGTTTATCGCCCAGACTAGCGATCAATGAGCAGTTCTTC
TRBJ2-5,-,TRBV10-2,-,CASTSGFRETQYF,TGCGCCAGCACTTCAGGGTTTCGGGAGACCCAGTACTTC
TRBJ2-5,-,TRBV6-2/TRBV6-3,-,CASSYARGRETQYF,TGTGCCAGCAGTTACGCTAGGGGTAGGGAGACCCAGTACTTC
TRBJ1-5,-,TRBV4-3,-,CASSQDSGGNQPQHF,TGCGCCAGCAGCCAAGATTCGGGGGGCAATCAGCCCCAGCATTTT
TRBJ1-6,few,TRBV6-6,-,CASSYHRSPLHF,TGTGCCAGCAGTTACCATCGGTCACCCCTCCACTTT
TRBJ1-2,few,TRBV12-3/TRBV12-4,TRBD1,CASSPGTGSSGGYTF,TGTGCCAGCAGTCCGGGGACAGGGAGTTCGGGGGGCTACACCTTC
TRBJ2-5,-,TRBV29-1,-,CSVDRVTETQYF,TGCAGCGTTGACAGGGTAACGGAGACCCAGTACTTC
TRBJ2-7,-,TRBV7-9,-,CASSLVRFYGQYF,TGTGCCAGCAGCTTAGTGCGGTTTTACGGGCAGTACTTC
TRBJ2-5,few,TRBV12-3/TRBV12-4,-,CASSFQSSQETQYF,TGTGCCAGCAGTTTTCAGAGTAGCCAAGAGACCCAGTACTTC
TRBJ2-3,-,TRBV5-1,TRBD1,CASSSWTGGAGTSTDTQYF,TGCGCCAGCAGCTCCTGGACAGGGGGAGCGGGAACTAGCACAGATACGCAGTATTTT
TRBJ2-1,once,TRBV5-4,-,CASRPPGSQETQFF,TGTGCCAGCAGGCCGCCCGGCTCTCAAGAGACCCAGTTCTTC
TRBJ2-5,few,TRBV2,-,CASRTGSGDEQYF,TGTGCCAGCAGGACGGGGAGTGGCGATGAGCAGTACTTC
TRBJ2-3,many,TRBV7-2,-,CASSFYSHRVGDTQYF,TGTGCCAGCAGCTTCTACTCACACAGGGTCGGAGATACGCAGTATTTT
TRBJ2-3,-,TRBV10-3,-,CAISSGPSTDTQYF,TGTGCCATCTCATCTGGGCCGAGCACAGATACGCAGTATTTT
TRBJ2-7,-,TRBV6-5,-,CASSYSPHDGYEQYF,TGTGCCAGCAGTTACTCACCTCACGACGGCTACGAGCAGTACTTC